The entry below describes one T cell receptor (beta chain). This CDR3 has 17 residues. Per germline, CDR1 DFQATT and CDR2 SNEGSKA (reference sequence). This sample is part of a study of blood T cells in healthy people across ages. Sample-barcoded 5' priming and a J-beta primer mix drove a second PCR of roughly 7 to 11 cycles. TCRdb independently ran MiXCR on the 5' RACE reads; one entry per CDR3 protein. The sample lists just under 550,000 distinct CDR3 sequences, about 24% occurring once. The sample was also reused in another study, on T cells of mothers and their children.

The sequence came from a boy between 10 and 17 years old in good health. This chain connects TRBV20-1 to TRBJ2-1; 10 bases line up with TRBD1. Sequenced input: blood. The CDR3 bases are TGCAGACCGGGACAGGGGACAAAATCGAGCTCCTACAATGAGCAGTTCTTC. It codes for CRPGQGTKSSSYNEQFF.